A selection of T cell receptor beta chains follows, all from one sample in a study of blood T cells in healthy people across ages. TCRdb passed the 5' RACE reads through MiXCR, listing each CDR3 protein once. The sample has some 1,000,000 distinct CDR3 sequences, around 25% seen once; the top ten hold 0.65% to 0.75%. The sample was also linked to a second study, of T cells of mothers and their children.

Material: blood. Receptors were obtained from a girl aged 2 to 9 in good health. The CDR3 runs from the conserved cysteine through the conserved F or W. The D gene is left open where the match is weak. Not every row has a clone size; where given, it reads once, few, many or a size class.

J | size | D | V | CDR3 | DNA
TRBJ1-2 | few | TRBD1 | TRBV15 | CATSTEQGGNTYGYTF | TGTGCCACCAGCACTGAACAGGGGGGCAACACCTATGGCTACACCTTC
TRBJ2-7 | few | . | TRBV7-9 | CAVPSDTSYEQYF | TGTGCCGTGCCCTCAGACACCTCCTACGAGCAGTACTTC
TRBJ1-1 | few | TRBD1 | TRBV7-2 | CASSRIQGYTEAFF | TGTGCCAGCAGCCGGATACAGGGGTACACTGAAGCTTTCTTT
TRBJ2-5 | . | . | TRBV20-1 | CSARTSGVQTQYF | TGCAGTGCTAGGACTTCAGGGGTGCAGACCCAGTACTTC
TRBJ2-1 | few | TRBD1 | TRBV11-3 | CASSLSDLGQGAASEFF | TGTGCCAGCAGCTTATCAGACCTGGGACAGGGGGCAGCTAGTGAGTTCTTC
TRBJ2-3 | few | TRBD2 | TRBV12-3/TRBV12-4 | CASTRAGADTQYF | TGTGCCAGCACCCGAGCGGGGGCAGATACGCAGTATTTT
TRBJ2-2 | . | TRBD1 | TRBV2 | CASRPRGQGGTGELFF | TGTGCCAGCAGACCTAGAGGACAGGGCGGCACCGGGGAGCTGTTTTTT
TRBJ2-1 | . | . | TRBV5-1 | CASSLEALAYSYNEQFF | TGCGCCAGCAGCTTGGAGGCTCTAGCGTATTCCTACAATGAGCAGTTCTTC
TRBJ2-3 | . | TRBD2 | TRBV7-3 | CASSTGASSGRYTDTQYF | TGTGCCAGCAGCACTGGCGCTTCTAGCGGGAGATACACAGATACGCAGTATTTT
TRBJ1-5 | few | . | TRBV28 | CASYPGTAISGPQHF | TGTGCCAGCTACCCTGGGACCGCCATTAGTGGGCCCCAGCATTTT
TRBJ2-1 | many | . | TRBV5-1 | CASSLIGEQFF | TGTGCCAGCAGTTTAATAGGAGAGCAGTTCTTC